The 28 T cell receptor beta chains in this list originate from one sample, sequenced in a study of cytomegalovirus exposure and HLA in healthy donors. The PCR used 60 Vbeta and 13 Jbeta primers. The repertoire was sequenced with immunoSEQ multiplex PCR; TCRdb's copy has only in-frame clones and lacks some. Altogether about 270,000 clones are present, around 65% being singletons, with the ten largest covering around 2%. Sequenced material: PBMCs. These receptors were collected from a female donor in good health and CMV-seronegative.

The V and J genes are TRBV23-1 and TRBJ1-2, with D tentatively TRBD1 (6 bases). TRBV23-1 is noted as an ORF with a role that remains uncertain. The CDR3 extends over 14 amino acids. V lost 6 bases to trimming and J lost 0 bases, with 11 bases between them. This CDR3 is CASRRQVPNYGYTF. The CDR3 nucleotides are TGCGCCAGCAGGCGACAGGTTCCTAACTATGGCTACACCTTC.

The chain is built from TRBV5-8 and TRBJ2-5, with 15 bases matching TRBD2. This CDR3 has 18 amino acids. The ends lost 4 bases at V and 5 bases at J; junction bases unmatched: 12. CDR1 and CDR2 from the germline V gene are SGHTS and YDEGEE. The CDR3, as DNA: TGTGCCAGCAGCAAATCGGGACTAGCGGGAGGTAACGTGGAGACCCAGTACTTC. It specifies CASSKSGLAGGNVETQYF.

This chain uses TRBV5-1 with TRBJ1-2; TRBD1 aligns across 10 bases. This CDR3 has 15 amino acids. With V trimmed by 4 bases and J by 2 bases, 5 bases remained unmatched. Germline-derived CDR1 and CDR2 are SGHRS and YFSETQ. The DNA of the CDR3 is TGCGCCAGCAGCGAAGACAGGGGGCGAAACTATGGCTACACCTTC. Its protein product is CASSEDRGRNYGYTF.

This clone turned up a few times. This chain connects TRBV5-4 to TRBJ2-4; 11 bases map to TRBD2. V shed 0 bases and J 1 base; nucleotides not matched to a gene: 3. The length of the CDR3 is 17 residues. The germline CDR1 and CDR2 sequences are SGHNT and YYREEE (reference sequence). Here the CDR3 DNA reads TGTGCCAGCAGCTTGGCCGGACTAGCGGGCGCCAAAAACATTCAGTACTTC. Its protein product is CASSLAGLAGAKNIQYF.

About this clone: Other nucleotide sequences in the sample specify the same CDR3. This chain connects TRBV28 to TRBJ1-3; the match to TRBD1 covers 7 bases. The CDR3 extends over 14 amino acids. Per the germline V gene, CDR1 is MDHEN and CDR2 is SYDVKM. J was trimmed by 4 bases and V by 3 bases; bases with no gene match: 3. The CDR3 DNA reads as TGTGCCAGCAGTTTGACAGGGTTCGGAAACACCATATATTTT. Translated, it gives CASSLTGFGNTIYF. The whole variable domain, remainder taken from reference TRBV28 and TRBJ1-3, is DVKVTQSSRYLVKRTGEKVFLECVQDMDHENMFWYRQDPGLGLRLIYFSYDVKMKEKGDIPEGYSVSREKKERFSLILESASTNQTSMYLCASSLTGFGNTIYFGEGSWLTVV.

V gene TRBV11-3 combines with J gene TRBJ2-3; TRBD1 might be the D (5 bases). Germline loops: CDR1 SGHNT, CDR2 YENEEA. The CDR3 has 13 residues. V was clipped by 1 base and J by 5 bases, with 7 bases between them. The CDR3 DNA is TGTGCCAGCAGCTTAGGAAGGGGAGATACGCAGTATTTT. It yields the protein CASSLGRGDTQYF.

The CDR3 bases are TGTGCCAGCAGTTTCACGAAGGGAGGGGACATTCAGTACTTC. Amino acids: CASSFTKGGDIQYF. V usage is TRBV28 and J usage is TRBJ2-4; 7 nucleotides align to TRBD2. The ends lost 3 bases at V and 8 bases at J; junction bases unmatched: 7. This CDR3 has 14 residues. Germline V lookup: CDR1 MDHEN, CDR2 SYDVKM.

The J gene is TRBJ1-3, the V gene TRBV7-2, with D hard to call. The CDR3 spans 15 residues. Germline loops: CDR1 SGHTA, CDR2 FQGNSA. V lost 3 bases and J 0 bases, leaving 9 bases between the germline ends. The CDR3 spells CASSFPGSSGNTIYF. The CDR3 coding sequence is TGTGCCAGCAGCTTCCCTGGGAGCTCTGGAAACACCATATATTTT.

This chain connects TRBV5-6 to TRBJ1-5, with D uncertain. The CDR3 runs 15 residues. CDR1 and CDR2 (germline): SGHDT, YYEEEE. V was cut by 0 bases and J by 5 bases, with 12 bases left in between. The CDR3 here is CASSLGHPGDQPQHF. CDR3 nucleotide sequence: TGTGCCAGCAGCTTGGGACACCCCGGCGATCAGCCCCAGCATTTT.

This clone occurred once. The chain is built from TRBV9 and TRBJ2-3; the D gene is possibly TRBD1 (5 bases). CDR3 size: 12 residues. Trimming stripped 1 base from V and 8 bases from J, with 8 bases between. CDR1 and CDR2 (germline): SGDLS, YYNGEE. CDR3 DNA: TGTGCCAGCAGCGTACTGCAGGGTACGCAGTATTTT. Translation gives CASSVLQGTQYF.

In DNA, the CDR3 is TGTGCCAGCTGGGACAGGGGGCTGGGAGAGCAGTACTTC. This sequence encodes CASWDRGLGEQYF. The chain links TRBV6-1 to TRBJ2-7, with 12 positions matching TRBD1. Per the germline V gene, CDR1 is MNHNS and CDR2 is SASEGT. The V segment lost 8 bases and the J segment 7 bases; nucleotides outside the gene matches: 6. The CDR3 totals 13 residues.

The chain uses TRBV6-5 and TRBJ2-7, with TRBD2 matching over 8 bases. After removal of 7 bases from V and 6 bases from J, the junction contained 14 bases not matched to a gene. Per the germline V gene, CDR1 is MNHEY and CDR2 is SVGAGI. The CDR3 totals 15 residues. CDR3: CASTPPRAGGLEQYF. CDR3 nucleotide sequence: TGTGCCAGCACCCCCCCGAGGGCGGGGGGCCTCGAGCAGTACTTC.

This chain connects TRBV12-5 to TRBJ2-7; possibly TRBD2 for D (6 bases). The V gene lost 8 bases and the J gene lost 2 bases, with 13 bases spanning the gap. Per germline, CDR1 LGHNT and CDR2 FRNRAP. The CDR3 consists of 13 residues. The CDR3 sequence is CASRYSGTYEQYF. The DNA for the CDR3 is TGTGCTAGTCGCTATAGCGGTACCTACGAGCAGTACTTC.

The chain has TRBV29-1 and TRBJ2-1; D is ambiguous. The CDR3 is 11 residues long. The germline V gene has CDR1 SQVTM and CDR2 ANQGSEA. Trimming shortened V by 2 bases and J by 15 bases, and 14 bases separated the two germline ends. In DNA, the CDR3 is TGCAGCGTTGAAATTCGGTCCGATTCGTTCTTC. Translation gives CSVEIRSDSFF.

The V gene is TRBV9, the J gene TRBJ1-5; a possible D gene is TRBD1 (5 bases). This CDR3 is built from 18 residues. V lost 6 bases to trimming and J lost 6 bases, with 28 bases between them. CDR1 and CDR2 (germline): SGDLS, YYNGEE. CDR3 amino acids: CASTHRVGGAPGGQPQHF. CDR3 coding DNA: TGTGCCAGCACCCATAGGGTTGGGGGAGCCCCCGGGGGTCAGCCCCAGCATTTT.

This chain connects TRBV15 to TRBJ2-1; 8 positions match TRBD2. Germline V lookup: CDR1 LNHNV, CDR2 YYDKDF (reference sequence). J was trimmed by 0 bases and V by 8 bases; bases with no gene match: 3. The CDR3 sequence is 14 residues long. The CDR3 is CATGSGSSYNEQFF. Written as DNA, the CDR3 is TGTGCCACCGGGAGCGGGAGCTCCTACAATGAGCAGTTCTTC.

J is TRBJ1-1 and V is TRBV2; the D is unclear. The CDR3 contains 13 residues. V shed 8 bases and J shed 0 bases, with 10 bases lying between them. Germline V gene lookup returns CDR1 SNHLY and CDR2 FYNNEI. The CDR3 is CASLAGMNTEAFF. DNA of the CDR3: TGTGCCAGCCTGGCAGGCATGAACACTGAAGCTTTCTTT. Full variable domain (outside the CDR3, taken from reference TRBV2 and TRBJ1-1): EPEVTQTPSHQVTQMGQEVILRCVPISNHLYFYWYRQILGQKVEFLVSFYNNEISEKSEIFDDQFSVERPDGSNFTLKIRSTKLEDSAMYFCASLAGMNTEAFFGQGTRLTVV.

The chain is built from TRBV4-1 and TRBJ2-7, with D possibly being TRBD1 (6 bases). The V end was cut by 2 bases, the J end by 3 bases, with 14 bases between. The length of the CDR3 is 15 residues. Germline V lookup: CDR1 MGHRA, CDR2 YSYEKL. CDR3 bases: TGCGCCAGCAGCCAAAACCTGGGGGCTTTCTACGAGCAGTACTTC. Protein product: CASSQNLGAFYEQYF.

Written as DNA, the CDR3 is TGTGCCAGCACCCGGTCGGGAAACCCGAATGAAAAACTGTTTTTT. Protein: CASTRSGNPNEKLFF. The rearrangement links TRBV18 to TRBJ1-4, with no clear D. Germline loops: CDR1 KGHSH, CDR2 LQKENI. This CDR3 has 15 amino acids. V was clipped by 8 bases and J by 5 bases, with 18 bases between them.

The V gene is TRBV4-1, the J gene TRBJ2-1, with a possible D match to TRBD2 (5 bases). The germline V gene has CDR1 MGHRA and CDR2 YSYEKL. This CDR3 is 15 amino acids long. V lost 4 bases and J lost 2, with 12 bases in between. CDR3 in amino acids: CASSPVGRAYNEQFF. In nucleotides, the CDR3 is TGCGCCAGCAGCCCAGTCGGGCGGGCCTACAATGAGCAGTTCTTC.

Here the CDR3 DNA reads TGCAGCGGTGTGGGGGCGGGGGGGGGCTATGGCTACACCTTC. Translated: CSGVGAGGGYGYTF. The chain links TRBV29-1 to TRBJ1-2; D might be TRBD1 (6 bases). CDR1 and CDR2 (germline): SQVTM, ANQGSEA. The CDR3 extends over 14 amino acids. V lost 7 bases, J lost 4 bases, and 19 bases lay in between.

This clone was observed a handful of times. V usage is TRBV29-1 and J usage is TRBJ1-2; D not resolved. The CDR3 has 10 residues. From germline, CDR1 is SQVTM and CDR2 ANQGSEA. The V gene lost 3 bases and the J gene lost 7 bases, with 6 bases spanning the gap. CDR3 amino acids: CSVDPIGYTF. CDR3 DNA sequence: TGCAGCGTTGACCCAATTGGCTACACCTTC.

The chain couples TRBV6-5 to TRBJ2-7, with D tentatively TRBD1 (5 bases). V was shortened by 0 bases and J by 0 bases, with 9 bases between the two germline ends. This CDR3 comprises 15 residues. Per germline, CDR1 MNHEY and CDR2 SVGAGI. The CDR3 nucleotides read TGTGCCAGCAGTTACTCAGGGGCCACCTCCTACGAGCAGTACTTC. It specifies CASSYSGATSYEQYF.

This CDR3 is CASSLGQGTTEAFF. In DNA form, the CDR3 reads TGCGCCAGCAGCTTGGGGCAGGGTACCACTGAAGCTTTCTTT. The rearrangement uses TRBV5-1 and TRBJ1-1, with D perhaps matching TRBD1 (5 bases). Germline CDR1 is SGHRS and CDR2 is YFSETQ. The V end was cut by 0 bases, the J end by 4 bases, with 10 bases between. CDR3 length equals 14 residues.

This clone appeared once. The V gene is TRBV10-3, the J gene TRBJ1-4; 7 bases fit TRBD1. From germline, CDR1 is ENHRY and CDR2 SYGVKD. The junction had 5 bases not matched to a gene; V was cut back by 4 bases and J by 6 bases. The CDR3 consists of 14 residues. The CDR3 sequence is CAISGTGADEKLFF. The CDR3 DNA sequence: TGTGCCATCAGTGGGACAGGCGCCGATGAAAAACTGTTTTTT.

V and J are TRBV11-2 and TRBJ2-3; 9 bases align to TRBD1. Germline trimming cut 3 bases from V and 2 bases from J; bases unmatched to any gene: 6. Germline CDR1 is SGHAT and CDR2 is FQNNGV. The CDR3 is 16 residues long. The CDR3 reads CASSLTGTGITDTQYF. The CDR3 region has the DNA TGTGCCAGCAGCTTGACCGGGACAGGGATCACAGATACGCAGTATTTT.

CDR3 protein: CASSLTRNTGELFF. CDR3 bases: TGTGCCAGCAGCTTAACGAGGAACACCGGGGAGCTGTTTTTT. The chain combines TRBV7-3 with TRBJ2-2, with no clear D. The V gene's germline CDR1 is SGHTA and CDR2 FQGTGA. Deletions cut 0 bases from V and 1 base from J, with 3 bases between. The CDR3 has 14 amino acids.

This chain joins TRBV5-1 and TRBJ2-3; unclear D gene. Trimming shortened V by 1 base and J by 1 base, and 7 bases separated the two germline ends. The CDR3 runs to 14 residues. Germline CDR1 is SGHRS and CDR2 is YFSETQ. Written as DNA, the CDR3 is TGCGCCAGCAGCTTGCAGCTAGGCACAGATACGCAGTATTTT. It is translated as CASSLQLGTDTQYF.